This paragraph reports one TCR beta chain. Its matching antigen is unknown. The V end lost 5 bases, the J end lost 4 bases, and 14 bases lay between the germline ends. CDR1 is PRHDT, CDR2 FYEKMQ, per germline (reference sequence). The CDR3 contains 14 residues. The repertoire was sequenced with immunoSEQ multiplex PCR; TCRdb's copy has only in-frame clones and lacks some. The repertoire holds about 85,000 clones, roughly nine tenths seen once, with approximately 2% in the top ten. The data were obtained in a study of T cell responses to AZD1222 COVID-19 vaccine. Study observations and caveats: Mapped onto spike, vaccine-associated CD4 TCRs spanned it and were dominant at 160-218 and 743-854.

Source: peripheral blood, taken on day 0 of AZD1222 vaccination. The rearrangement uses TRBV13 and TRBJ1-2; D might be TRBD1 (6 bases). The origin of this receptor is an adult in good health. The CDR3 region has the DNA TGTGCCAGCAGCGACTCTCGGACAGTCTATGGCTACACCTTC. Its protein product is CASSDSRTVYGYTF. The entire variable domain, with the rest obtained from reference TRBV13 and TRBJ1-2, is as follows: AAGVIQSPRHLIKEKRETATLKCYPIPRHDTVYWYQQGPGQDPQFLISFYEKMQSDKGSIPDRFSAQQFSDYHSELNMSSLELGDSALYFCASSDSRTVYGYTFGSGTRLTVV.